These 5 T cell receptor beta chains originate from one sample sequenced in a study of T cells expressing NK-cell markers (dated by TCRdb to 2020 to 2021). The library relied on 5' RACE. Sequencing took place on an Illumina HiSeq 2000. Reprocessed by TCRdb, the reads give a single entry per CDR3 protein sequence, without DNA. The sample's table covers about 440,000 distinct CDR3 sequences. The ten largest account for approximately 7% of the sample. The sequenced sample consisted of blood T cells: a sorted CD56 or NKG2C T cell subset, CD4+ or CD8+ T cells, or bulk PBMC T cells (not recorded which). These receptors originate from a woman aged 18-69 years in good health.

The chain is built from TRBV29-1 and TRBJ2-3; TCRdb names TRBD1, which stays unverified in the absence of DNA. The CDR3 runs to 14 residues. CDR1 is SQVTM and CDR2 is ANQGSEA in the germline V gene. The CDR3 sequence: CSGLEKGVGDTQYF.

CDR3 protein: CASSLSVYSYNEQFF. The chain is built from TRBV7-2 and TRBJ2-1. The CDR3 loop spans 15 amino acids. The germline gives CDR1 SGHTA, CDR2 FQGNSA.

The chain has TRBV28 and TRBJ2-3; the TCRdb call, TRBD2, lacks DNA for checking. CDR1 and CDR2 from the germline V gene are MDHEN and SYDVKM. CDR3 length: 17 residues. The CDR3 protein is CASRPSGLAGNTDTQYF.

This chain joins TRBV29-1 and TRBJ2-4; no DNA is available, so the TRBD1 call from TCRdb remains unchecked. The CDR3 contains 13 residues. Per germline, CDR1 SQVTM and CDR2 ANQGSEA. CDR3 sequence: CSVRSARDNIQYF.

The gene calls are TRBV20-1 and TRBJ2-7; as DNA is missing, the TRBD2 call by TCRdb cannot be tested. The germline CDR1 and CDR2 sequences are DFQATT and SNEGSKA (reference sequence). The CDR3 sequence is 15 residues long. The CDR3 protein is CSARTSGRWSYEQYF.